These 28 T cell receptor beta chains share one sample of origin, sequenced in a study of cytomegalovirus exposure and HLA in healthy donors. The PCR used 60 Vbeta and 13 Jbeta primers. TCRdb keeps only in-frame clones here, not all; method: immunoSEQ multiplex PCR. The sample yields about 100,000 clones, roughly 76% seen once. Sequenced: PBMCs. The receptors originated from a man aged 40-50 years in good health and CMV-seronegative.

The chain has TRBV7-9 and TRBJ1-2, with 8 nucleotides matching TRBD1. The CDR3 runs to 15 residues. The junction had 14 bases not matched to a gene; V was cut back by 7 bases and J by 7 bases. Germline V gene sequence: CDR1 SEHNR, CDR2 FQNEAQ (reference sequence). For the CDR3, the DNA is TGTGCCAGCACCCCGGACAGGGCGCCCTTGAGTGGCTACACCTTC. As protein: CASTPDRAPLSGYTF.

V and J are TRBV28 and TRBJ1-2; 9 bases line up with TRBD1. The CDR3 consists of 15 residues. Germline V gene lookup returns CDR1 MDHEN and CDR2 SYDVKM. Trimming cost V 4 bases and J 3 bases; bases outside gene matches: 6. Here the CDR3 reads CASSSLTGGDYGYTF. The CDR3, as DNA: TGTGCCAGCAGTTCCCTTACAGGGGGCGACTATGGCTACACCTTC.

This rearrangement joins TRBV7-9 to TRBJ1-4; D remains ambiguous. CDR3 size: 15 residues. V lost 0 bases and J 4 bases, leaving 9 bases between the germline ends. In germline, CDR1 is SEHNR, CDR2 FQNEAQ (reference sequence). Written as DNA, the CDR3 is TGTGCCAGCAGCTTAGCCCCGTCGGGTAATGAAAAACTGTTTTTT. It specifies CASSLAPSGNEKLFF. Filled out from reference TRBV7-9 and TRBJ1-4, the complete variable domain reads DTGVSQNPRHKITKRGQNVTFRCDPISEHNRLYWYRQTLGQGPEFLTYFQNEAQLEKSRLLSDRFSAERPKGSFSTLEIQRTEQGDSAMYLCASSLAPSGNEKLFFGSGTQLSVL.

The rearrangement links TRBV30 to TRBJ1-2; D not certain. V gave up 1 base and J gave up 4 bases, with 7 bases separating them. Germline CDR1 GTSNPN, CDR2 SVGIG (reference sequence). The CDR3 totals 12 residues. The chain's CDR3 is CAWSAQFYGYTF. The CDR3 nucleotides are TGTGCCTGGAGTGCTCAGTTCTATGGCTACACCTTC.

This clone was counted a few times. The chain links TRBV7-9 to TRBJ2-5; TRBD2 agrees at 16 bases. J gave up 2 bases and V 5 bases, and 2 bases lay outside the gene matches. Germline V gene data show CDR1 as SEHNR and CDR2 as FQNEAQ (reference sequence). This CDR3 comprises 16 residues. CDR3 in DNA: TGTGCCAGCAGCCCGGGACTAGCGGGGGGGCAAGAGACCCAGTACTTC. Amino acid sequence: CASSPGLAGGQETQYF.

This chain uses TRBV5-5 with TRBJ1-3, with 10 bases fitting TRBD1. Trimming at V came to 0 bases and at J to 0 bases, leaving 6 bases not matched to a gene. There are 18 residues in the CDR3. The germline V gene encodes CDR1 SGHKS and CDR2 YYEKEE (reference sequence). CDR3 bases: TGTGCCAGCAGCTTGGTGACAGGGGGCTATCTCTCTGGAAACACCATATATTTT. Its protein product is CASSLVTGGYLSGNTIYF.

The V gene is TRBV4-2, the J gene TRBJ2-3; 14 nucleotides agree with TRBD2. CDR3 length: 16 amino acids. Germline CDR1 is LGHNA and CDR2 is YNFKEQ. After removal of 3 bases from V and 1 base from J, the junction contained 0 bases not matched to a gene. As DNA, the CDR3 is TGTGCCAGCAGCCAGGGACTAGCGGGAGGCACAGATACGCAGTATTTT. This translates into CASSQGLAGGTDTQYF.

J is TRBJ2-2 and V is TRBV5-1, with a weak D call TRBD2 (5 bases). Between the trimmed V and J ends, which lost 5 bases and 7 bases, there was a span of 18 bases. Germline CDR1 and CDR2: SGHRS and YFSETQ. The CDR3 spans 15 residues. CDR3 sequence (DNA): TGCGCCAGCAGGCCTCAACTAGAAGTAGGCGGGGAGCTGTTTTTT. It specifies CASRPQLEVGGELFF.

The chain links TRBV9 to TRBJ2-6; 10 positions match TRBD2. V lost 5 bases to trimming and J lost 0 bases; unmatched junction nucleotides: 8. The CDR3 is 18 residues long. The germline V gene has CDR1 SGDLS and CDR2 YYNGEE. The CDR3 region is CASSDQRGGYSGANVLTF. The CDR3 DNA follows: TGTGCCAGCAGTGACCAGCGGGGGGGGTACTCTGGGGCCAACGTCCTGACTTTC.

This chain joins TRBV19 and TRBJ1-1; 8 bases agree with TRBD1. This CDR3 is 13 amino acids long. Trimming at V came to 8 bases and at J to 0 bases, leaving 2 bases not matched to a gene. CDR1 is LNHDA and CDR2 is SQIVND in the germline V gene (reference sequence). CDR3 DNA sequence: TGTGCCAGTCAGGGACAGGTGAACACTGAAGCTTTCTTT. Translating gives CASQGQVNTEAFF. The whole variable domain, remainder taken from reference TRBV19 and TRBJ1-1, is DGGITQSPKYLFRKEGQNVTLSCEQNLNHDAMYWYRQDPGQGLRLIYYSQIVNDFQKGDIAEGYSVSREKKESFPLTVTSAQKNPTAFYLCASQGQVNTEAFFGQGTRLTVV.

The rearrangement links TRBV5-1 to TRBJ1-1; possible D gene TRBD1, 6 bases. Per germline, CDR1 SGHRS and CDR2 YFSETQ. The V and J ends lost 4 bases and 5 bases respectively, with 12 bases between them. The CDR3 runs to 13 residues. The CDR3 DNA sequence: TGCGCCAGCAGCCTCTCAGGGGAAACTGAAGCTTTCTTT. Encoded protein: CASSLSGETEAFF.

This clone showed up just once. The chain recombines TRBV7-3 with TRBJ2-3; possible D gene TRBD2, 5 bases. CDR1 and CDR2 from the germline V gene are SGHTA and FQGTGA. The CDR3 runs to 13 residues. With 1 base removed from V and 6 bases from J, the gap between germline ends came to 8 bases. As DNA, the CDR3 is TGTGCCAGCAGCTTAAGGGAGAGGGATACGCAGTATTTT. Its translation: CASSLRERDTQYF. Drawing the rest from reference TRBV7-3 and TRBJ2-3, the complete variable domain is GAGVSQTPSNKVTEKGKYVELRCDPISGHTALYWYRQSLGQGPEFLIYFQGTGAADDSGLPNDRFFAVRPEGSVSTLKIQRTERGDSAVYLCASSLRERDTQYFGPGTRLTVL.

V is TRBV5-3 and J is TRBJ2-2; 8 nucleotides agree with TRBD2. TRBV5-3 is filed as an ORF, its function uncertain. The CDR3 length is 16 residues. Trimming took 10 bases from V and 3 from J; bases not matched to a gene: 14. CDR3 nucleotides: TGTGCCGCCAGAGGCGGGCGGGGGGATTACACCGGGGAGCTGTTTTTT. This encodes CAARGGRGDYTGELFF.

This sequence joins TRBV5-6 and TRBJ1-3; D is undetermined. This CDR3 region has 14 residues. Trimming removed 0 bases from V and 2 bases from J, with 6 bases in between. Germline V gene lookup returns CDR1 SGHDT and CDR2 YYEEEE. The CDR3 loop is CASSLAFPGNTIYF. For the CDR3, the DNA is TGTGCCAGCAGCTTGGCCTTCCCTGGAAACACCATATATTTT.

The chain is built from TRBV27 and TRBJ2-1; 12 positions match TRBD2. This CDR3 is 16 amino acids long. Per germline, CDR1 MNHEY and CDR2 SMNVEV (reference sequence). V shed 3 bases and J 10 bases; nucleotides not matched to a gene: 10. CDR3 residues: CASSFLPSGGALEQFF. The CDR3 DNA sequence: TGTGCCAGCAGTTTTCTTCCTAGCGGGGGGGCGCTAGAGCAGTTCTTC.

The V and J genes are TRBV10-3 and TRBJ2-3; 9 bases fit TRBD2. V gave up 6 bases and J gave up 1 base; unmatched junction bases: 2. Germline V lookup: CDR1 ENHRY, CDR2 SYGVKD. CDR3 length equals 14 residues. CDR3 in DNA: TGTGCCATCAGAGTAGCGGGGGGCACAGATACGCAGTATTTT. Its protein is CAIRVAGGTDTQYF.

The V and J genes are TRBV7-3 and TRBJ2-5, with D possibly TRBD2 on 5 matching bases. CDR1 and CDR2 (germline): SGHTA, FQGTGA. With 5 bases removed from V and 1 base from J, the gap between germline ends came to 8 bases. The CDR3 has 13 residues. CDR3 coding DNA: TGTGCCAGCAGCAGCGGTCTCCAAGAGACCCAGTACTTC. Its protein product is CASSSGLQETQYF. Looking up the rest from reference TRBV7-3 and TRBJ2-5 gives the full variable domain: GAGVSQTPSNKVTEKGKYVELRCDPISGHTALYWYRQSLGQGPEFLIYFQGTGAADDSGLPNDRFFAVRPEGSVSTLKIQRTERGDSAVYLCASSSGLQETQYFGPGTRLLVL.

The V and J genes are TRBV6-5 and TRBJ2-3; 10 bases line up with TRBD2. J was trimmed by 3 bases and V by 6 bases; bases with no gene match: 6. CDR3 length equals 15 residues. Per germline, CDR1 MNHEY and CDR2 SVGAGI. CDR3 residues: CASRESGGATDTQYF. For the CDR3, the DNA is TGTGCCAGCAGGGAAAGCGGGGGGGCGACAGATACGCAGTATTTT.

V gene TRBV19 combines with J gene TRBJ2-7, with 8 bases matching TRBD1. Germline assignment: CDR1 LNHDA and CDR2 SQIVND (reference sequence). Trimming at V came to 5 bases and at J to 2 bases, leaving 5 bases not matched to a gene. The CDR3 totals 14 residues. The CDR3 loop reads CASSRDRGPYEQYF. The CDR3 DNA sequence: TGTGCCAGTAGTCGCGACAGGGGACCCTACGAGCAGTACTTC.

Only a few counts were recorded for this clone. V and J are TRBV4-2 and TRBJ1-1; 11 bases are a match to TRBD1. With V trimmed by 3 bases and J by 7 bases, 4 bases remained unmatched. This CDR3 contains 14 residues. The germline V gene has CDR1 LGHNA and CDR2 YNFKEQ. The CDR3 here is CASSQDRGQDEAFF. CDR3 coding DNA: TGTGCCAGCAGCCAGGACAGGGGGCAGGATGAAGCTTTCTTT.

CDR3 amino acids: CASSLGQGETQYF. DNA of the CDR3: TGTGCCAGCAGCCTCGGACAGGGGGAGACCCAGTACTTC. The chain carries TRBV7-9 and TRBJ2-5, with 9 positions matching TRBD1. Trimming at V came to 5 bases and at J to 5 bases, leaving 3 bases not matched to a gene. The CDR3 extends over 13 amino acids. CDR1 SEHNR and CDR2 FQNEAQ come from the germline V gene (reference sequence).

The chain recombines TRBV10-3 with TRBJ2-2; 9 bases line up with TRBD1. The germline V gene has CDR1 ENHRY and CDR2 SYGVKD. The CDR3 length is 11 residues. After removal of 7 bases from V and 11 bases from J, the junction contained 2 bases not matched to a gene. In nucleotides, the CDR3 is TGTGCCATCACGGACAGGGGAGAGCTGTTTTTT. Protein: CAITDRGELFF.

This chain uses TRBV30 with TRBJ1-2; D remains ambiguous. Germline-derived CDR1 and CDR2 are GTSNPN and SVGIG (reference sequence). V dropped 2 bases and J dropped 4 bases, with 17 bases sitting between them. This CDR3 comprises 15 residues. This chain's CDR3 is CAWSPPHRIAYGYTF. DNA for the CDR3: TGTGCCTGGAGTCCTCCCCATAGAATCGCCTATGGCTACACCTTC. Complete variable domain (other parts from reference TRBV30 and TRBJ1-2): SQTIHQWPATLVQPVGSPLSLECTVEGTSNPNLYWYRQAAGRGLQLLFYSVGIGQISSEVPQNLSASRPQDRQFILSSKKLLLSDSGFYLCAWSPPHRIAYGYTFGSGTRLTVV.

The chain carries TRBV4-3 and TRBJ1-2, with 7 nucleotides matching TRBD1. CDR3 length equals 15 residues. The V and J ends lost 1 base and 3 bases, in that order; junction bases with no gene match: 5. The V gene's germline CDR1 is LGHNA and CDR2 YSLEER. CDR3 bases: TGCGCCAGCAGCCAAGTGGCAGGGGGTTACTATGGCTACACCTTC. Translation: CASSQVAGGYYGYTF.

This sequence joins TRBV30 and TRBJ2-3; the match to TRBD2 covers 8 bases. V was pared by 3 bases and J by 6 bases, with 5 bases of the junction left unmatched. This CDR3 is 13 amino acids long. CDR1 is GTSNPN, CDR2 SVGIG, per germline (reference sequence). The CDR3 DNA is TGTGCCTGGAGCGGGGGGGCGTCGGATACGCAGTATTTT. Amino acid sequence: CAWSGGASDTQYF. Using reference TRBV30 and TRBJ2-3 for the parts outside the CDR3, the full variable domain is SQTIHQWPATLVQPVGSPLSLECTVEGTSNPNLYWYRQAAGRGLQLLFYSVGIGQISSEVPQNLSASRPQDRQFILSSKKLLLSDSGFYLCAWSGGASDTQYFGPGTRLTVL.

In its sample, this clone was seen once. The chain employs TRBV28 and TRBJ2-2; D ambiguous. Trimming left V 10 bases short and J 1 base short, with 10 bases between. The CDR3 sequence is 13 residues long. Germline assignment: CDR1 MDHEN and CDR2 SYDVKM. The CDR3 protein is CATHPVNTGELFF. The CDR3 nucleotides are TGTGCCACCCATCCAGTGAACACCGGGGAGCTGTTTTTT.

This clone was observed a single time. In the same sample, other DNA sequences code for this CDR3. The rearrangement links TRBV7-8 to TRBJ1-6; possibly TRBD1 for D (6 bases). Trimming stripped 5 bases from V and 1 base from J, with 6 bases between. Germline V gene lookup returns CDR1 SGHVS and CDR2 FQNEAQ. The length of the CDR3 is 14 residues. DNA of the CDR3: TGTGCCAGCAGCAGGGGGTCCTATAATTCACCCCTCCACTTT. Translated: CASSRGSYNSPLHF.

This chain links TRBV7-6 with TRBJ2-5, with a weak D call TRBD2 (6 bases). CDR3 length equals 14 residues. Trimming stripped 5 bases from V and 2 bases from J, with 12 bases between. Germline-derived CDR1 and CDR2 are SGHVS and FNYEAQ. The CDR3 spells CASSEVDYQETQYF. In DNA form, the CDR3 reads TGTGCCAGCAGCGAAGTGGACTATCAAGAGACCCAGTACTTC.